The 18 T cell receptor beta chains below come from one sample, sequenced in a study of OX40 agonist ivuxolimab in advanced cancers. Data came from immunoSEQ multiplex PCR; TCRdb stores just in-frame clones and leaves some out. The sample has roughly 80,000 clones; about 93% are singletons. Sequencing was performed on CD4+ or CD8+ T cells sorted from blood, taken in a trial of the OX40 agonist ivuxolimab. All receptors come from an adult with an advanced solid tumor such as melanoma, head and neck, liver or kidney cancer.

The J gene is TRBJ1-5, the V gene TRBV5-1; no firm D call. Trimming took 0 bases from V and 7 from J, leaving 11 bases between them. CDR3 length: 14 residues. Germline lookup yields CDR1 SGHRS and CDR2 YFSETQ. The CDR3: CASSLGGVSQPQHF. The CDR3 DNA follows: TGCGCCAGCAGCTTGGGCGGGGTCAGCCAGCCCCAGCATTTT.

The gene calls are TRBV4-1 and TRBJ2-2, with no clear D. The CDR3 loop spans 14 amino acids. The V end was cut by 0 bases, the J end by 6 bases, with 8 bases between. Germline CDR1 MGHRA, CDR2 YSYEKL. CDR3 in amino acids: CASSQDEFPGELFF. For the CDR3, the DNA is TGCGCCAGCAGCCAAGATGAGTTTCCCGGGGAGCTGTTTTTT.

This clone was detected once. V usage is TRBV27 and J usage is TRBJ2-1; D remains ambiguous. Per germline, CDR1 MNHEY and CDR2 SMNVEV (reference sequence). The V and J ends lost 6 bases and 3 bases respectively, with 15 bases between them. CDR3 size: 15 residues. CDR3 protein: CASRLGTAHYNEQFF. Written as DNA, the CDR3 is TGTGCCAGCAGATTAGGTACGGCACACTACAATGAGCAGTTCTTC.

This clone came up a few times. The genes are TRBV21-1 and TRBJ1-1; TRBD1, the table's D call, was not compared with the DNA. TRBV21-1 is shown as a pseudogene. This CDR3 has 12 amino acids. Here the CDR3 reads CARVRGLTEAFF. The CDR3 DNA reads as TGTGCCAGGGTCAGGGGGCTCACTGAAGCTTTCTTT.

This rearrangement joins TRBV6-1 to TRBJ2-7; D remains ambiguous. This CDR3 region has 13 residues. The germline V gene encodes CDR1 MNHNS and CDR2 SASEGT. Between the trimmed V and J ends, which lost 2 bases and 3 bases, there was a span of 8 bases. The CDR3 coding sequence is TGTGCCAGCAGTGAATTCCCAGGCTACGAGCAGTACTTC. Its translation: CASSEFPGYEQYF.

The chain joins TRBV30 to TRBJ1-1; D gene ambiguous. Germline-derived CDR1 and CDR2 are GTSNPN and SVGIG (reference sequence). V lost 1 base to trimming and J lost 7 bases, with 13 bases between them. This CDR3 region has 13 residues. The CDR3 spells CAWSATSGIEAFF. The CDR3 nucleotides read TGTGCCTGGAGTGCCACCTCCGGGATTGAAGCTTTCTTT.

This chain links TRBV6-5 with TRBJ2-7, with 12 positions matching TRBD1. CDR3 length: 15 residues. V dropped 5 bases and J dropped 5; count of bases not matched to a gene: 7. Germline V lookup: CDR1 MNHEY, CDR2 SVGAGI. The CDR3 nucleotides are TGTGCCAGCAGTGCCCCCGGGACAGGGGGCGACGAGCAGTACTTC. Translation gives CASSAPGTGGDEQYF.

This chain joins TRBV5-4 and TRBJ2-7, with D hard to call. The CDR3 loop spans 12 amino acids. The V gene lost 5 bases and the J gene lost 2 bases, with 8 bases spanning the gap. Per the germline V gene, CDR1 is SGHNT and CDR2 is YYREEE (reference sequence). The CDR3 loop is CASRNSTYEQYF. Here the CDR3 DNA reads TGTGCCAGCAGAAATAGTACCTACGAGCAGTACTTC. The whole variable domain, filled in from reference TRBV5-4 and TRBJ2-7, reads ETGVTQSPTHLIKTRGQQVTLRCSSQSGHNTVSWYQQALGQGPQFIFQYYREEENGRGNFPPRFSGLQFPNYSSELNVNALELDDSALYLCASRNSTYEQYFGPGTRLTVT.

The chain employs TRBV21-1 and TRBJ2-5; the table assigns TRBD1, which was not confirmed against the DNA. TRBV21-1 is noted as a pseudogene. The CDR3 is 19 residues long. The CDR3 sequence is CASSKSQGTGPRLKETQYF. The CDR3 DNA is TGTGCCAGCAGCAAATCACAGGGGACAGGGCCCAGACTAAAAGAGACCCAGTACTTC.

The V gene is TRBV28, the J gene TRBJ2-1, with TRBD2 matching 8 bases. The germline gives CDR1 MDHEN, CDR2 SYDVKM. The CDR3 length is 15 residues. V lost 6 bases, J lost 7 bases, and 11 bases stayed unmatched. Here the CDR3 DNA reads TGTGCCAGCAGCCCGACCGGGGGGGCTGGGAATGAGCAGTTCTTC. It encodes CASSPTGGAGNEQFF.

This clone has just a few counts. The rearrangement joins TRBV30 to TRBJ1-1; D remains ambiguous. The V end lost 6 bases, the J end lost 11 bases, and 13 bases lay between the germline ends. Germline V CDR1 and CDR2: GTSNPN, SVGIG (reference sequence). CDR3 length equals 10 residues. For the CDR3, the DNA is TGTGCCTGCCGAGGGAGTGACGCTTTCTTT. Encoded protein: CACRGSDAFF.

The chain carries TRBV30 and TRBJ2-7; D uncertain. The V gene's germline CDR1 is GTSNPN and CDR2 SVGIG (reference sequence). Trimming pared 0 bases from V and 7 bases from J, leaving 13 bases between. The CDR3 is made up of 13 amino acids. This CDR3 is CAWSVSPPEEQYF. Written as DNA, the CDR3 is TGTGCCTGGAGTGTAAGCCCTCCGGAGGAGCAGTACTTC.

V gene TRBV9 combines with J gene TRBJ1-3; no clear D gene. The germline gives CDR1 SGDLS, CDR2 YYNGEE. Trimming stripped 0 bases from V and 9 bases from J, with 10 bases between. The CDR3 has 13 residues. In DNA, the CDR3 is TGTGCCAGCAGCGTAGGAAGTGGAGTCACCATATATTTT. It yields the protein CASSVGSGVTIYF.

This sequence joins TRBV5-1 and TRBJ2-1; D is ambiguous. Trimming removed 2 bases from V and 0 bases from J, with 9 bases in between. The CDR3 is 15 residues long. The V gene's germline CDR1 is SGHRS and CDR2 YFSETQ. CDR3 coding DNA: TGCGCCAGCAGCTTCGGGCGGAGCTCCTACAATGAGCAGTTCTTC. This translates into CASSFGRSSYNEQFF.

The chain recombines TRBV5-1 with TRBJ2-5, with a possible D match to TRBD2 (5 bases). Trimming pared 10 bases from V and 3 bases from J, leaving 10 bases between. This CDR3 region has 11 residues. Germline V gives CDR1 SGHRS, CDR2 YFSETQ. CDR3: CASTGEETQYF. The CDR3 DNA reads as TGCGCCTCAACCGGGGAAGAGACCCAGTACTTC. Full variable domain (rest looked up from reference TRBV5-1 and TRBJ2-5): KAGVTQTPRYLIKTRGQQVTLSCSPISGHRSVSWYQQTPGQGLQFLFEYFSETQRNKGNFPGRFSGRQFSNSRSEMNVSTLELGDSALYLCASTGEETQYFGPGTRLLVL.

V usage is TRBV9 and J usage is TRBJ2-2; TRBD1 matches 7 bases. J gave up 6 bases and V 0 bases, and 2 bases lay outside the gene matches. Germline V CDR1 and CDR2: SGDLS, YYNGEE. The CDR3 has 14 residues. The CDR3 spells CASSVGGGPGELFF. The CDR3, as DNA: TGTGCCAGCAGCGTAGGAGGGGGCCCCGGGGAGCTGTTTTTT.

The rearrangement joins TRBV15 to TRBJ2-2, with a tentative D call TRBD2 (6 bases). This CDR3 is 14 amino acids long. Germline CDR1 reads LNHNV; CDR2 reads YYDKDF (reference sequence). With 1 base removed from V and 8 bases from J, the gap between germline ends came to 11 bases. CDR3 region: CATSRGRERGELFF. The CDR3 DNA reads TGTGCCACCAGCAGAGGCCGGGAGAGAGGGGAGCTGTTTTTT.

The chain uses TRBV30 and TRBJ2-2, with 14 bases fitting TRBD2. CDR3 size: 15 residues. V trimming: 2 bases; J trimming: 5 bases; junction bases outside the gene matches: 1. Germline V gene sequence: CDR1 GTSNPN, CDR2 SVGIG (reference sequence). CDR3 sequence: CAWSRTSGGTGELFF. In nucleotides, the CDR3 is TGTGCCTGGAGTAGGACTAGCGGGGGGACCGGGGAGCTGTTTTTT.